This TCR beta chain was captured by sequencing in a study of T cell responses to AZD1222 COVID-19 vaccine. General study points: Regions 160-218 and 743-854 dominated among vaccine-associated CD4 TCRs spanning spike. All repertoire sampling was performed exclusively after the peak T cell response.

This CDR3 region has 16 residues. Germline CDR1 reads MNHEY; CDR2 reads SVGAGI. Trimming took off 2 bases at V and 5 bases at J, with 15 bases between the two ends. For this clone: Its antigen is undetermined.

Measured with immunoSEQ multiplex PCR; TCRdb has only the in-frame clones, and not every one. The table records over 95,000 clones, roughly 88% of them present only once. The source material was peripheral blood, sampled 28 days after the second AZD1222 dose. This chain connects TRBV6-5 to TRBJ1-4; possibly TRBD1 for D (6 bases). The TCR sequence derives from an adult who received the AZD1222 COVID-19 vaccine. The CDR3, as DNA: TGTGCCAGCAGTTACATACTTGGGGGGGCGAATGAAAAACTGTTTTTT. It encodes CASSYILGGANEKLFF.